This T cell receptor (beta chain) was documented in a study of CD8+CD57+ T cells in acquired aplastic anemia. This clonotype has only a few counts. Deletions cut 5 bases from V and 5 bases from J, with 16 bases between. The CDR3 consists of 14 residues. Per the germline V gene, CDR1 is MNHEY and CDR2 is SMNVEV (reference sequence). Profiling that covered TCR beta VDJ and CDR3 relied on genomic DNA as its template. Each CDR3 protein is one row after TCRdb ran MiXCR on the reads. The sample holds around 430,000 distinct CDR3 sequences, around 33% seen once. Patients chosen for sequencing had CD8+CD57+ cells that had expanded, as shown by flow cytometry.

The sequence derives from a human donor with aplastic anemia. The sequenced material came from sorted CD4+, CD8+, or CD8+CD57+ T cells (not recorded which) from PBMCs. V and J are TRBV27 and TRBJ2-7; D is perhaps TRBD1 (6 bases). CDR3 DNA sequence: TGTGCCAGCAGTCAATCGGACAGAGGCGACGAGCAGTACTTC. The encoded protein is CASSQSDRGDEQYF.